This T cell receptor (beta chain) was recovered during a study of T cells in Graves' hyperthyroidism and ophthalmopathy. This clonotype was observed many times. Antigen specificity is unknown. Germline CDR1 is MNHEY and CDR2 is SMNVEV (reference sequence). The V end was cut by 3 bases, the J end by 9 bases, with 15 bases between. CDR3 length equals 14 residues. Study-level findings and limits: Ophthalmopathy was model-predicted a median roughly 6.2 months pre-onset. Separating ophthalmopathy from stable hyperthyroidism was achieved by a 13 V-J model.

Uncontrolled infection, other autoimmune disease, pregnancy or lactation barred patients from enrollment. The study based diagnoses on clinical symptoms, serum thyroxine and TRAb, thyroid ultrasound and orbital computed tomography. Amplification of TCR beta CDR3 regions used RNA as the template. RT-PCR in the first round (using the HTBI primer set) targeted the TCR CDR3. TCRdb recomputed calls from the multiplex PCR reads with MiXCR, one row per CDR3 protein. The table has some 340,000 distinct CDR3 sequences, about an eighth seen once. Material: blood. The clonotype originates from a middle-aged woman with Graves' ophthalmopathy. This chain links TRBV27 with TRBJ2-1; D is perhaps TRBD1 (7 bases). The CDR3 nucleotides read TGTGCCAGCAGTTTGCAGGGGGGCAAGGGTGAGCAGTTCTTC. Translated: CASSLQGGKGEQFF.